Below are 12 T cell receptor beta chains sequenced from a single sample in a study of PD-L1 blockade in urothelial cancer. Measured with immunoSEQ multiplex PCR; TCRdb has only the in-frame clones, and not every one. The sample includes some 120,000 clones, roughly 89% of them seen just once. Indicated time point: peripheral blood 6 weeks after treatment start. The material sequenced was PBMCs, taken around atezolizumab (anti-PD-L1) treatment. Receptors were obtained from a man between 60 and 75 years old with urothelial cancer.

The J gene is TRBJ2-3, the V gene TRBV9, with 10 bases identical to TRBD1. Germline CDR1 SGDLS, CDR2 YYNGEE. There are 17 residues in the CDR3. With 3 bases clipped from V and 1 base from J, the junction kept 8 bases outside the gene matches. CDR3 residues: CASSAWYGTGGTDTQYF. CDR3 bases: TGTGCCAGCAGCGCATGGTATGGGACAGGGGGCACAGATACGCAGTATTTT.

The rearrangement joins TRBV5-6 to TRBJ2-7; 9 bases are shared with TRBD1. J was trimmed by 0 bases and V by 5 bases; bases with no gene match: 6. The CDR3 loop spans 15 amino acids. In germline, CDR1 is SGHDT, CDR2 YYEEEE. CDR3 region: CASSSGDRVSYEQYF. The CDR3 DNA sequence: TGTGCCAGCAGTTCGGGGGACAGGGTCTCCTACGAGCAGTACTTC.

The chain is built from TRBV15 and TRBJ2-2; no clear D. This CDR3 has 14 amino acids. CDR1 and CDR2 from the germline V gene are LNHNV and YYDKDF (reference sequence). V was shortened by 0 bases and J by 6 bases, with 8 bases between the two germline ends. The CDR3 reads CATSRDGGAGELFF. In nucleotides, the CDR3 is TGTGCCACCAGCAGAGATGGTGGAGCCGGGGAGCTGTTTTTT.

The V gene is TRBV5-1, the J gene TRBJ2-3; TRBD2 agrees at 12 bases. Germline V gene data show CDR1 as SGHRS and CDR2 as YFSETQ. The CDR3 runs 16 residues. V shed 4 bases, J shed 0 bases, and the junction held 3 bases outside the gene matches. The CDR3 protein is CASSPGTSGSTDTQYF. The CDR3 DNA follows: TGCGCCAGCAGCCCCGGGACTAGCGGGAGCACAGATACGCAGTATTTT.

The J gene is TRBJ2-1, the V gene TRBV28, with D possibly matching TRBD2 (6 bases). The length of the CDR3 is 16 residues. Trimming pared 7 bases from V and 2 bases from J, leaving 18 bases between. CDR1 is MDHEN, CDR2 SYDVKM, per germline. CDR3 protein: CASNTLMGGAYNEQFF. The CDR3 DNA reads TGTGCCAGCAATACCTTAATGGGGGGAGCCTACAATGAGCAGTTCTTC.

The rearrangement joins TRBV4-1 to TRBJ2-5; 8 bases align to TRBD2. The CDR3 runs to 16 residues. The germline V gene encodes CDR1 MGHRA and CDR2 YSYEKL. After removal of 5 bases from V and 8 bases from J, the junction contained 16 bases not matched to a gene. The CDR3 region has the DNA TGCGCCAGCAGCGTGGCCCCCTCAGCGGGGGAGGATACCCAGTACTTC. This codes for CASSVAPSAGEDTQYF.

J is TRBJ1-2 and V is TRBV20-1, with D hard to call. V shed 5 bases and J shed 6 bases, with 7 bases lying between them. Germline CDR1 and CDR2: DFQATT and SNEGSKA (reference sequence). The CDR3 covers 10 residues. Here the CDR3 DNA reads TGCAGTGCTCGACTCCATGGCTACACCTTC. Its protein product is CSARLHGYTF.

This chain joins TRBV27 and TRBJ1-2; TRBD1 aligns across 11 bases. Germline values: CDR1 MNHEY, CDR2 SMNVEV (reference sequence). The CDR3 extends over 18 amino acids. Losses at the gene ends were 3 bases for V and 5 bases for J; bases not matched to a gene: 14. CDR3 DNA sequence: TGTGCCAGCAGTTTGGCCCCCCCCGGACAGGGGGCCTATTATGGCTACACCTTC. This translates into CASSLAPPGQGAYYGYTF.

The chain uses TRBV5-1 and TRBJ2-7, with 9 bases identical to TRBD1. Trimming cost V 4 bases and J 5 bases; bases outside gene matches: 4. The CDR3 runs to 13 residues. The V gene's germline CDR1 is SGHRS and CDR2 YFSETQ. The CDR3: CASSRDRDNEQYF. In nucleotides, the CDR3 is TGCGCCAGCAGCCGGGACAGGGACAACGAGCAGTACTTC.

The rearrangement links TRBV18 to TRBJ1-1; D not certain. CDR3 length equals 14 residues. V lost 6 bases and J 6 bases, leaving 17 bases between the germline ends. The germline V gene has CDR1 KGHSH and CDR2 LQKENI. The CDR3 sequence: CASSRGGQTSEAFF. Written as DNA, the CDR3 is TGTGCCAGCTCTCGTGGCGGGCAGACCTCTGAAGCTTTCTTT.

V and J are TRBV7-9 and TRBJ2-3; 7 nucleotides align to TRBD2. J was trimmed by 3 bases and V by 1 base; bases with no gene match: 4. The germline gives CDR1 SEHNR, CDR2 FQNEAQ (reference sequence). The CDR3 consists of 15 residues. The CDR3 here is CASSLGTSQTDTQYF. Written as DNA, the CDR3 is TGTGCCAGCAGCTTAGGGACTAGTCAAACAGATACGCAGTATTTT.

The V gene is TRBV18, the J gene TRBJ1-5; 8 nucleotides line up with TRBD1. Germline V gives CDR1 KGHSH, CDR2 LQKENI. V shed 8 bases, J shed 5 bases, and the junction held 5 bases outside the gene matches. The CDR3 consists of 13 residues. The CDR3 sequence is CASAGQGDQPQHF. CDR3 bases: TGTGCCAGCGCCGGACAGGGTGATCAGCCCCAGCATTTT. The variable domain in full, with the rest retrieved from reference TRBV18 and TRBJ1-5, is NAGVMQNPRHLVRRRGQEARLRCSPMKGHSHVYWYRQLPEEGLKFMVYLQKENIIDESGMPKERFSAEFPKEGPSILRIQQVVRGDSAAYFCASAGQGDQPQHFGDGTRLSIL.